Reported below is one T cell receptor beta chain. Germline loops: CDR1 SGHNT, CDR2 YYREEE (reference sequence). Trimming removed 6 bases from V and 0 bases from J, with 15 bases in between. The CDR3 totals 15 residues. The time point is: blood 4 weeks post-SBRT, at nephrectomy. The treatment denotes: 15 Gy SBRT to primary tumor, nephrectomy 4 weeks later. The data derive from a study of radiation and T cells in renal cell carcinoma. Only in-frame clones appear in the TCRdb table, and some are missing; sequencing was by immunoSEQ multiplex PCR. This table holds approximately 83,000 clones, 85% found once.

The receptor comes from a man aged 50-60 years with renal cell carcinoma. Source: blood, taken from a patient whose treatment included radiotherapy and nephrectomy. This chain connects TRBV5-4 to TRBJ2-5, with TRBD2 as a possible D gene (6 bases). The CDR3 DNA is TGTGCCAGCATCCCTTCTGGAGGGAACCAAGAGACCCAGTACTTC. It codes for CASIPSGGNQETQYF.